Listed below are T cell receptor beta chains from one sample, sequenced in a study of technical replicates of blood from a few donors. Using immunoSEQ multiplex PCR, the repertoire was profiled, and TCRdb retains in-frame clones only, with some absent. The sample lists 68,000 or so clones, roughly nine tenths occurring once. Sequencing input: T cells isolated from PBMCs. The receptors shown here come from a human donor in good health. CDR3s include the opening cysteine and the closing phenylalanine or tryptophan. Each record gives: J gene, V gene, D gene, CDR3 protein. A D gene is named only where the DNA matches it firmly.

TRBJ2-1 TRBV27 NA CASTGTSVDNEQFF
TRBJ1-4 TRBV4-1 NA CASSRTATNEKLFF
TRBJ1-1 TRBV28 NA CASSLLQGTIGFF
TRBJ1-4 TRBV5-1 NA CASSLQPGDTEKLFF
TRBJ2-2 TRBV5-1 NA CASSLSENPSNTGELFF
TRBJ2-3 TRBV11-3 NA CASSLLTERSDTQYF
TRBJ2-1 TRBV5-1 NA CASSLEGLTYNEQFF
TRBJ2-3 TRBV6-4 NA CASSDLAGGATDTQYF
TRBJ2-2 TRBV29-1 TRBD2 CSLREGGTGELFF
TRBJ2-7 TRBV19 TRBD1 CASNRQGSYEQYF
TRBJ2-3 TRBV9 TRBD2 CASSVASGRGTDTQYF
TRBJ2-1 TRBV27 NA CASSLRGVLGNEQFF
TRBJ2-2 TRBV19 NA CASSTRGRAGELFF
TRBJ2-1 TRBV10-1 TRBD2 CASSEKTSGRSNEQFF
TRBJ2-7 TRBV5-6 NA CASSLAFGYEQYF
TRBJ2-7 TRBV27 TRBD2 CASRRTRGSYEQYF
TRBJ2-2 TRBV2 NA CASRRSAGYTGELFF
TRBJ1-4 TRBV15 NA CATSRDKGPTGSSEKLFF
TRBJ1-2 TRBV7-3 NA CASSPHPAGYGYTF
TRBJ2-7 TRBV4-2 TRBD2 CASSQGGPGLVYYEQYF
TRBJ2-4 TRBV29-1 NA CSVLAVAKNIQYF
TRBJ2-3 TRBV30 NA CAWSVLSDTQYF
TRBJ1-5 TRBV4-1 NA CASSPERGNQPQHF
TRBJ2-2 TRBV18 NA CASSPPRATGELFF
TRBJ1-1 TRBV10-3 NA CAISAAKANTEAFF
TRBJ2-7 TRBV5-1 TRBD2 CASSLDLGWGGYEQYF
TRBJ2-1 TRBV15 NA CATSRPTGYKFF
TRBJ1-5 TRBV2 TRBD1 CATRQDRDQPQHF
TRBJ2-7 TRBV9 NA CASSPDYYEQYF
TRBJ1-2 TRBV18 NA CASSPTTDRVGYTF
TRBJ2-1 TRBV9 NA CASSVGGIRHNEQFF
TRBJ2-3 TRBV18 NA CASSPVAVSTDTQYF
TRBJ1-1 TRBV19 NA CASSIGQDTEAFF
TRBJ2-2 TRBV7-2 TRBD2 CASSLVASGIPTGELFF
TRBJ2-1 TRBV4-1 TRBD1 CASSRMTGDNEQFF
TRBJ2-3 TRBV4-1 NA CASSQDPPLASRTDTQYF
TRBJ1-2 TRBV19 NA CASSPSDSSDGGYTF
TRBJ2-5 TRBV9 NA CASSVAGWVSETQYF
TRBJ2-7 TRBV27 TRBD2 CASSRTSGYEQYF
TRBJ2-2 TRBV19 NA CASRAGTNTGELFF
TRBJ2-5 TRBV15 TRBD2 CATSTGTSGRGGQETQYF
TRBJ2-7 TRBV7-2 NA CASKGGTGYEQYF
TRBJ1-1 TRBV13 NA CASSLSDGRNTEAFF
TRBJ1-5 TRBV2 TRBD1 CASSGTGQRKPQHF
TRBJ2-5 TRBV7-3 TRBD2 CASSRGLDKETQYF